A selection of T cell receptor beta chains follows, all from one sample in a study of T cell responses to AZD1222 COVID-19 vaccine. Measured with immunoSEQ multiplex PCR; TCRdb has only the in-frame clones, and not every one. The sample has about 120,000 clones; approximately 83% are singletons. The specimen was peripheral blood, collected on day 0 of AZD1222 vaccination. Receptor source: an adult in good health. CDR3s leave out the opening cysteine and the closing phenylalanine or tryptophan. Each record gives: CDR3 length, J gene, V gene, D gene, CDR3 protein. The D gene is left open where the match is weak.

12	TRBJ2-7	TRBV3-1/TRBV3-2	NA	ASSSTRESYEQY
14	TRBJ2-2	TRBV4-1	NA	ASSQDPPANTGELF
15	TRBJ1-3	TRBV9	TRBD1	ASSAQPGQGPGNTIY
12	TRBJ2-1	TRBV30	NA	AWSPRGAYNEQF
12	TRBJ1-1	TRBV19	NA	ASGLGQDNTEAF
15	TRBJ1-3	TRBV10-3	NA	AISAPDEWISGNTIY
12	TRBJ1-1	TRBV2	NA	ASSGGLRNTEAF
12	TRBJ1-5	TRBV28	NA	ASSFPDRYQPQH
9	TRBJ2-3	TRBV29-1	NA	SVVELDTQY
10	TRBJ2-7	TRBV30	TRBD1	AWSRDRFEQY
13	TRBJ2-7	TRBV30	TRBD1	AWSGESTGGHEQY
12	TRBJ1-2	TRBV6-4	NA	ASSDPAGSYGYT
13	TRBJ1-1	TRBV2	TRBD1	ASSGEKTGGSEAF
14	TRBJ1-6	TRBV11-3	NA	ASSHGLPFYNSPLH
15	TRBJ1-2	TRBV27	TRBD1	ASSLSATPLGTGAYT
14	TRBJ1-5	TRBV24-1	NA	ATSDSGLPRDQPQH
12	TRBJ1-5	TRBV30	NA	AWRSGGSGQPQH
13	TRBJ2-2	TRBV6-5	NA	ASSYGTTGTGELF
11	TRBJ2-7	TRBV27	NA	ASSSYRESEQY
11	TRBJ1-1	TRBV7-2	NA	ASGADGNTEAF